This entry describes one T cell receptor (beta chain). Its specificity is unknown. This sample was taken from a study of T cell repertoires in aging, cancer and after chemotherapy. Whole-study context: Repeat sampling of healthy donors over several months to years showed clear clonal overlap. The full dataset contained some 8.7 million TCR reads.

The template was genomic DNA from peripheral blood, not RNA. Findings and limits, study-wide: Untreated cancer patients had significantly lower blood TCR diversity than age-matched healthy donors. In cancer patients, declining TCR diversity with age involved lost richness and lost evenness.

Multiplex touch-down PCR with TRB-A/B primers amplified rearranged V-D-J TRB sequences. TCRdb re-called the multiplex PCR reads through MiXCR, storing one row per CDR3 protein. In the table there are about 3,000 distinct CDR3 sequences, approximately 30% of which are singletons. Germline V gene lookup returns CDR1 MNHNS and CDR2 SASEGT. J gave up 5 bases and V 5 bases, and 9 bases lay outside the gene matches. The CDR3 covers 15 residues. Sequencing was done on a sample of blood. The chain recombines TRBV6-1 with TRBJ2-1; the match to TRBD2 covers 7 bases. The sequence derives from a human donor in good health. CDR3 DNA: TGTGCCAGCAGTTATACGGGACTAAACAACAATGAGCAGTTCTTC. It specifies CASSYTGLNNNEQFF.